The clone carrying this T cell receptor (beta chain) appeared a few times. The antigen is undetermined. This entry comes from a study of blood T cells in healthy people across ages. Trimming cost V 6 bases and J 7 bases; bases outside gene matches: 14. This CDR3 spans 15 amino acids. The germline gives CDR1 SEHNR, CDR2 FQNEAQ (reference sequence). Findings and caveats of the study: Researchers report that TCR beta diversity correlated strongly with naive T cell percentage. Naive and antigen-experienced cells were not separated, limiting conclusive comparison.

Healthy Russian Caucasian donors spanned ages about 6 to 95 years. The second PCR ran about 7 to 12 cycles with a sample-barcoded 5' primer and J-beta primers. Samples each returned at least 3 million CDR3-containing paired-end reads. TCRdb reprocessed the 5' RACE reads via MiXCR and lists one record per CDR3 protein. Altogether some 730,000 distinct CDR3 sequences are present, about a fifth being singletons, with the ten largest covering around a fifth. V usage is TRBV7-9 and J usage is TRBJ1-1, with 7 bases matching TRBD1. Source material: blood. The receptor was isolated from a man aged 65-85 years in good health. CDR3 region: CASSSTGDYFVEAFF. CDR3 sequence (DNA): TGTGCCAGCAGTTCCACAGGGGATTATTTCGTTGAAGCTTTCTTT.